The source of this T cell receptor (beta chain) is a study of blood T cell repertoires in COVID-19. Study details: The samples span acute and convalescent COVID-19 from the United States, Italy and Spain. PBMCs, B-cell-depleted T cells, or T cells were the source of the cDNA or gDNA that made up the material.

The CDR3 runs to 17 residues. Germline values: CDR1 SGHNT, CDR2 YENEEA. V dropped 1 base and J dropped 7; count of bases not matched to a gene: 8. Only in-frame clones appear in the TCRdb table, and some are missing; sequencing was by immunoSEQ multiplex PCR. Of approximately 240,000 clones listed, 75% to 85% were seen once; the top ten hold around 1.3%. The V gene is TRBV11-3, the J gene TRBJ2-1; 12 nucleotides line up with TRBD2. The sequence came from a woman aged 30 to 39 with COVID-19, enrolled during active disease. Sequenced: peripheral blood. CDR3 sequence: CASSLGRTSGMVNEQFF. Written as DNA, the CDR3 is TGTGCCAGCAGCTTAGGTCGGACTAGCGGGATGGTTAATGAGCAGTTCTTC.